The entry below gives a single TCR beta chain sequence along with its context. Its matching antigen is unknown. This entry is derived from a study of T cell repertoires in cytomegalovirus infection. TCRdb called the reads again in MiXCR, with one record for every CDR3 protein. The table lists approximately 76,000 distinct CDR3 sequences, 20% to 30% of them singletons, with about half in the top ten. From germline, CDR1 is MNHNS and CDR2 SASEGT. This CDR3 contains 15 residues. The J segment lost 5 bases and the V segment lost 5 bases, leaving 3 bases of the junction unmatched. The sequences come from CD8+ T cells from cultured PBMCs, collected from culture after CMV antigen stimulation. The TCR sequence derives from a human donor in good health (CMV status not recorded). Some clones in this sample may be carry-over from other donors' samples. The chain links TRBV6-1 to TRBJ2-3, with TRBD2 identical over 14 bases. The CDR3 nucleotides are TGTGCCAGCAGTCCCGGGACTAGCGGGGGAGATACGCAGTATTTT. The encoded protein is CASSPGTSGGDTQYF.